Listed here is a single TCR beta chain. What it recognizes is unknown. The sample comes from a study of T cell repertoires in cytomegalovirus infection. Across the whole study: Recently described HLA-C-restricted plus well-studied HLA-B-restricted CMV epitopes were used. TCR beta signatures that were public indicated CMV infection and matching HLA type. Points from the study as a whole: Identification of carriers of CMV plus the relevant HLA was performed using cumulative public TCR beta family frequency. Dominating the ex vivo response were TCR beta clonotypes that were CMV-specific and HLA-C-restricted.

TCRdb used MiXCR to reprocess the reads, holding one entry per CDR3 protein. The repertoire holds roughly 920,000 distinct CDR3 sequences, with approximately 31% as singletons. The germline V gene has CDR1 MDHEN and CDR2 SYDVKM. The CDR3 is 13 amino acids. Trimming took 2 bases from V and 10 from J, leaving 9 bases between them. The chain joins TRBV28 to TRBJ1-6, with D uncertain. The receptor's source is a human donor in good health (CMV status not recorded). Some clones in this sample may be carry-over from other donors' samples. The input for sequencing was cultured CD8+ T cells from PBMCs, taken from culture after CMV antigen stimulation. CDR3 sequence: CASSLVGYSPLHF. The CDR3 DNA reads as TGTGCCAGCAGTTTAGTAGGGTACTCACCCCTCCACTTT.